This TCR beta chain was recorded in a study of blood T cell repertoires in COVID-19. The V gene lost 4 bases and the J gene lost 2 bases, with 13 bases spanning the gap. The CDR3 runs to 14 residues. The germline V gene has CDR1 SGDLS and CDR2 YYNGEE. Sequenced by immunoSEQ multiplex PCR; TCRdb stores in-frame clones only, minus some. In the table there are roughly 230,000 clones, about 88% of which are singletons. The chain couples TRBV9 to TRBJ2-7, with TRBD1 as a possible D gene (6 bases). The clonotype originates from a woman aged 40 to 55 who had recovered from COVID-19. Sequencing was done on a sample of peripheral blood. The DNA of the CDR3 is TGTGCCAGCAGCACGGACAGCGCGCCCTACGAGCAGTACTTC. Amino acids: CASSTDSAPYEQYF.